The rows below give T cell receptor beta chains drawn from one sample of a study of early T cells in non-severe SARS-CoV-2 infection. TCRdb reanalysed the 5' RACE reads using MiXCR and keeps one entry per CDR3 protein. The sample yields about 40,000 distinct CDR3 sequences, over 4% seen once. Sequencing was done on a sample of whole blood. The receptors were sampled from an adult who was a healthcare worker with PCR-confirmed SARS-CoV-2 infection or an uninfected control (not recorded which). The CDR3 runs from the conserved cysteine through the conserved F or W. A D gene is named only where the DNA matches it firmly. A row's size may be missing; if present it is once, few, many or a size class.

V gene	clone size	D gene	J gene	CDR3 DNA	CDR3 protein
TRBV11-2	many	NA	TRBJ2-7	TGTGCCAGCAGCTTCGGTAGGGGGGCCTACGAGCAGTACTTC	CASSFGRGAYEQYF
TRBV12-5	NA	NA	TRBJ2-5	TGTGCTAGTGGTAATAGGGTCCGCCAAGAGACCCAGTACTTC	CASGNRVRQETQYF
TRBV7-2	few	NA	TRBJ2-2	TGTGCCAGCAGCATAGGCTCCGGGGAGCTGTTTTTT	CASSIGSGELFF
TRBV20-1	NA	TRBD2	TRBJ2-2	TGCAGTGCTAGACCCTTAGCGGGAGGGGCTGCCGGGGAGCTGTTTTTT	CSARPLAGGAAGELFF
TRBV11-2	many	NA	TRBJ2-1	TGTGCCAGCAGCTTAAGTCTCTCGGTTGAGCAGTTCTTC	CASSLSLSVEQFF
TRBV27	few	NA	TRBJ2-5	TGTGCCAGCAGTCGCTCTAGGGGCGTGGGGGAGACCCAGTACTTC	CASSRSRGVGETQYF
TRBV7-8	many	NA	TRBJ2-2	TGTGCCAGCAGCTTAGTAAGGCTAGCGACGAACACCGGGGAGCTGTTTTTT	CASSLVRLATNTGELFF
TRBV11-2	many	TRBD2	TRBJ2-2	TGTGCCAGCAGCCTAGGGAGGGTCCGCACCGGGGAGCTGTTTTTT	CASSLGRVRTGELFF
TRBV3-1	many	NA	TRBJ2-7	TGTGCCAGCAGCCAAGTGGTGTCCGTTCGGAGGGAGCAGTACTTC	CASSQVVSVRREQYF
TRBV19	many	NA	TRBJ1-5	TGTGCCAGTAGTGGTCAGCGGGTCGGGAATCAGCCCCAGCATTTT	CASSGQRVGNQPQHF
TRBV18	many	NA	TRBJ2-7	TGTGCCAGCTCACCACCCCGGGGGTTCGGGGAGCAGTACTTC	CASSPPRGFGEQYF
TRBV6-6	many	NA	TRBJ1-3	TGTGCCAGCAGTTACTCGAAAGGAGGGCGTGGAAACACCATATATTTT	CASSYSKGGRGNTIYF
TRBV6-1	many	NA	TRBJ1-2	TGTGCCAGCAGGTCGCCCGACAAGAACTATGGCTACACCTTC	CASRSPDKNYGYTF
TRBV11-2	many	NA	TRBJ2-1	TGTGCCAGCAGCCCAGGTGGGGCGGGGGCAGTTTATGAGCAGTTCTTC	CASSPGGAGAVYEQFF
TRBV7-2	once	NA	TRBJ2-5	TGTGCCAGCAGCTCGGACAACGGGAGAGAGACCCAGTACTTC	CASSSDNGRETQYF
TRBV18	many	NA	TRBJ1-2	TGTGCCAGCTCACCAGGGGGAACTAACTATGGCTACACCTTC	CASSPGGTNYGYTF
TRBV20-1	many	NA	TRBJ1-5	TGCAGTGCTGCCCCCACGGGTGGGGATCAGCCCCAGCATTTT	CSAAPTGGDQPQHF
TRBV6-6	NA	NA	TRBJ2-6	TGTGCCAGCAGTTGGGGAGGGGCCAACGTCCTGACTTTC	CASSWGGANVLTF
TRBV7-2	NA	NA	TRBJ1-2	TGTGCCAGCAGCCCTCCACCGGGGAACCGCGCTGGCTACACCTTC	CASSPPPGNRAGYTF
TRBV2	many	NA	TRBJ2-1	TGTGCCAGCAGTGATCCAGCGGAACCACACAAATACAATGAGCAGTTCTTC	CASSDPAEPHKYNEQFF
TRBV28	NA	NA	TRBJ1-2	TGTGCCAGCAAAGCGGGAGGGGGGAACTATGGCTACACCTTC	CASKAGGGNYGYTF
TRBV18	many	NA	TRBJ1-2	TGTGCCAGCTCACCAGAGGCTGACCTTAACTATGGCTACACCTTC	CASSPEADLNYGYTF
TRBV6-5	many	TRBD2	TRBJ2-7	TGTGCCAGCAGCCCGGGAGGCGAGCAGTACTTC	CASSPGGEQYF
TRBV7-9	few	NA	TRBJ1-4	TGTGCCAGCAGCCCTCAGGGGAATGAAAAACTGTTTTTT	CASSPQGNEKLFF
TRBV20-1	many	TRBD2	TRBJ2-3	TGCAGTGCTAGAGGGACTAGCGGGAGCGATACGCAGTATTTT	CSARGTSGSDTQYF
TRBV27	many	NA	TRBJ2-3	TGTGCCAGCAGTTCCCCCGCCGAGTATAAAGATACGCAGTATTTT	CASSSPAEYKDTQYF
TRBV3-1	many	NA	TRBJ1-1	TGTGCCAGCAGCCAAGATAGGAAGGTTGAGGCTTTCTTT	CASSQDRKVEAFF
TRBV10-3	many	NA	TRBJ1-5	TGTGCCATCAGTGACTCCGGACGGGGTGGTCAGCCCCAGCATTTT	CAISDSGRGGQPQHF
TRBV7-2	few	TRBD1	TRBJ2-5	TGTGCCAGCAGCTTGACAGGGCTTGAGACCCAGTACTTC	CASSLTGLETQYF
TRBV2	many	NA	TRBJ2-1	TGTGCCAGATCTTCTTCCTTTTACAATGAGCAGTTCTTC	CARSSSFYNEQFF
TRBV5-1	few	NA	TRBJ2-7	TGCGCCAGCAGCCCGACGGGGGGCTCTAACGAGCAGTACTTC	CASSPTGGSNEQYF
TRBV10-3	few	NA	TRBJ2-3	TGTGCCTCCCAGGACTGGGGTGGGGATACGCAGTATTTT	CASQDWGGDTQYF
TRBV24-1	many	TRBD1	TRBJ2-5	TGTGCCACCAGTGACGTACAGGGGTCCCAAGAGACCCAGTACTTC	CATSDVQGSQETQYF
TRBV9	few	TRBD1	TRBJ1-1	TGTGCCAGCAGCACCATGACAGGGAGCGACACTGAAGCTTTCTTT	CASSTMTGSDTEAFF
TRBV9	many	NA	TRBJ2-1	TGTGCCAGCAGCGACGGGTCTCCAGGCAATGAGCAGTTCTTC	CASSDGSPGNEQFF
TRBV18	few	NA	TRBJ2-3	TGTGCCAGCTCACCCGACAGCCGCACAGATACGCAGTATTTT	CASSPDSRTDTQYF
TRBV2	few	TRBD2	TRBJ2-1	TGTGCCAGCAGTGAACAGGTTGCGGGGGGGTATAATGAGCAGTTCTTC	CASSEQVAGGYNEQFF
TRBV3-1	NA	NA	TRBJ1-3	TGTGCCAGCAGCCAGCAAGCTTTTGGAAACACCATATATTTT	CASSQQAFGNTIYF
TRBV5-5	NA	NA	TRBJ2-7	TGTGCCAGCAGCTTGGTCACGGAAGCCTACGAGCAGTACTTC	CASSLVTEAYEQYF
TRBV5-5	few	TRBD1	TRBJ2-1	TGTGCCAGCAGCTTGGAAGACAGGGGGGACAATGAGCAGTTCTTC	CASSLEDRGDNEQFF
TRBV20-1	many	NA	TRBJ1-1	TGCAGTGCTAAGCGGGGGGCTGACACTGAAGCTTTCTTT	CSAKRGADTEAFF